This T cell receptor beta chain appears in the sequencing data of a study of blood T cells in healthy people across ages. The germline V and J ends were trimmed by 5 bases and 2 bases, with 15 bases remaining between them. CDR3 length equals 15 residues. Germline CDR1 is SGHTA and CDR2 is FQGTGA. For the second PCR, which ran for about 6 to 11 cycles, a sample-barcoded 5' primer and a J-beta primer mix were used. The template-switch adaptor, which had 12 random nucleotides, put a tag on each cDNA molecule. MiXCR was run by TCRdb on the 5' RACE reads, yielding one entry per CDR3 protein. The table includes roughly 790,000 distinct CDR3 sequences, 40% to 45% detected once. This clonotype was seen a few times.

The V and J genes are TRBV7-3 and TRBJ2-5, with a tentative D call TRBD1 (5 bases). The sequence was collected from a woman aged 60-75 years in good health. The sequencing input was blood. CDR3 loop: CASSNLGQKQETQYF. CDR3 bases: TGTGCCAGCAGCAACCTCGGACAAAAGCAAGAGACCCAGTACTTC.